The clone carrying this T cell receptor beta chain was seen a few times. As yet, its antigen is unknown. The entry originates in a study of beta chain features in type 1 diabetes. Study-level points and caveats: Shortening of TCRB CDR3s, moderate but significant, appeared in all four CD4+ subsets of Type 1 diabetes patients.

V was shortened by 4 bases and J by 3 bases, with 16 bases between the two germline ends. This CDR3 spans 16 amino acids. CDR1 SGHRS and CDR2 YFSETQ come from the germline V gene. Investigators reverse transcribed all isolated RNA, so they sequenced expressed TCRB transcripts. Sequencing was performed with immunoSEQ multiplex PCR; in TCRdb, only in-frame clones are kept and a portion is missing. The data show over 150,000 clones, 8% to 8.5% seen once. This clonotype originated in a woman younger than 35 with type 1 diabetes. The rearrangement joins TRBV5-1 to TRBJ1-4; D possibly corresponds to TRBD1 (6 bases). Sequenced input: central memory CD4+ T cells from blood. The CDR3 nucleotides are TGCGCCAGCAGCCGAACAGGGTCGGGACCTAATGAAAAACTGTTTTTT. It codes for CASSRTGSGPNEKLFF. Together with reference TRBV5-1 and TRBJ1-4, the CDR3 gives the full variable domain: KAGVTQTPRYLIKTRGQQVTLSCSPISGHRSVSWYQQTPGQGLQFLFEYFSETQRNKGNFPGRFSGRQFSNSRSEMNVSTLELGDSALYLCASSRTGSGPNEKLFFGSGTQLSVL.